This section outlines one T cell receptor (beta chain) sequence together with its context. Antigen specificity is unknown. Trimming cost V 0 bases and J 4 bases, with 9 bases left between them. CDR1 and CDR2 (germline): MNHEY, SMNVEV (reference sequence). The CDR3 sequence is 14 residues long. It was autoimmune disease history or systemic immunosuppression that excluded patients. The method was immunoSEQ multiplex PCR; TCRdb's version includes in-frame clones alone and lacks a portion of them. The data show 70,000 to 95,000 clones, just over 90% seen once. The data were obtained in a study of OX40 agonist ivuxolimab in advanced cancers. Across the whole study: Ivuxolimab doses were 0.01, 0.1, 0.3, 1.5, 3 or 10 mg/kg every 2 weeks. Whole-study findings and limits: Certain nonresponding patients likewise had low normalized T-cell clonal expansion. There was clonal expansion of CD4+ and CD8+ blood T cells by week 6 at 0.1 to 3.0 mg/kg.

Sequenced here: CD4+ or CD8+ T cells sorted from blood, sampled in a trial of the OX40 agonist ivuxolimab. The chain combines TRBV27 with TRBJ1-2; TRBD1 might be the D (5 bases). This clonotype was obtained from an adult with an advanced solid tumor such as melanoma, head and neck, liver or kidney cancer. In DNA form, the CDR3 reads TGTGCCAGCAGTTTATCGCAGGGCCTCTATGGCTACACCTTC. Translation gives CASSLSQGLYGYTF.